A single T cell receptor (beta chain) is shown here with its context. Its antigen is not identified. This specimen belongs to a study of post-analysis software for immune sequencing data. With 9 bases clipped from V and 4 bases from J, the junction kept 3 bases outside the gene matches. This CDR3 is built from 13 residues. The germline V gene has CDR1 SNHLY and CDR2 FYNNEI. Unique molecular identifiers tagged the TCR beta cDNA libraries. Via MiXCR, TCRdb re-called the PCR reads, giving one row per CDR3 protein. The sample lists over 700,000 distinct CDR3 sequences, roughly 27% occurring once. General observations from the study: Compared with controls, patients had more of about 5 TRBV segments, including TRBV5-6, TRBV5-1 and TRBV20-1.

The sequencing input was blood. This chain connects TRBV2 to TRBJ2-3, with 11 bases fitting TRBD2. The sequence derives from a girl aged 5 to 17 with multiple sclerosis. The CDR3 DNA sequence: TGTGCCAGTTTACTAGCGGGAGCAGATACGCAGTATTTT. Its protein product is CASLLAGADTQYF.